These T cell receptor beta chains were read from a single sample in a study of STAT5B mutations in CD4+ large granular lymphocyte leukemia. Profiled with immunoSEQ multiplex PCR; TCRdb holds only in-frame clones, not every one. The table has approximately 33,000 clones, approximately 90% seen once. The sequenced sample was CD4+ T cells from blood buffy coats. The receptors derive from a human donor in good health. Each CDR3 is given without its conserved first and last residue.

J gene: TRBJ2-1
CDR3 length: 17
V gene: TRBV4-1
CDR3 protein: ASSHLVSGREGSYNEQF

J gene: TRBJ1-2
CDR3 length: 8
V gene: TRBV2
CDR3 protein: ASSDIGYT

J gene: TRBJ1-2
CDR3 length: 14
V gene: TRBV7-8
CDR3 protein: ASSLVGGLAAGGYT

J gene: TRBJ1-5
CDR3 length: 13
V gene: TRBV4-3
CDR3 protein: ASSQLTGGAQPQH

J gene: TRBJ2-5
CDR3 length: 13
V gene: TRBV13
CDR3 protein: ASSSSFNGQETQY

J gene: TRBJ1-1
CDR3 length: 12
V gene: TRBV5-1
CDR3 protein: ASSPTSGPTEAF

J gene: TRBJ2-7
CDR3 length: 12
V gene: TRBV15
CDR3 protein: ATSRTGARNEQY

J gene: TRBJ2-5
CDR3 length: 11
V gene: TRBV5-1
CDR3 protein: ASMGAGAETQY

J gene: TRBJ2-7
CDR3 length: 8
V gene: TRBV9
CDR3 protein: ASGDYEQY

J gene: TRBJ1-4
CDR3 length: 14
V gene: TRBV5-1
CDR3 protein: ASSPSTNRDSEKLF

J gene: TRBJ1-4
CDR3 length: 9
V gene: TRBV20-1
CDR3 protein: SARPNEKLF

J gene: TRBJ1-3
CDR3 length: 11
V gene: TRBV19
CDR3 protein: ASSLGQGNTIY

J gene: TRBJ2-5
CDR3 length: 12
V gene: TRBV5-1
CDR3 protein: ASSLRDREETQY

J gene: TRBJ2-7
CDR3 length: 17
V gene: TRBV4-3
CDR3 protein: ASSQDIPLLRGGPGEQY

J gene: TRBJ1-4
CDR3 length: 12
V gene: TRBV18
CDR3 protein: ASSPRGGEEKLF

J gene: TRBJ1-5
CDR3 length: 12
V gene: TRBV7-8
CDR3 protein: ASSLQGDNQPQH

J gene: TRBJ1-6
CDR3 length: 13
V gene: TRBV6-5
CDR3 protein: ASSPGTVYNSPLH

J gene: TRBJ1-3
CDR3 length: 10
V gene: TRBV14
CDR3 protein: ASSQTGNTIY

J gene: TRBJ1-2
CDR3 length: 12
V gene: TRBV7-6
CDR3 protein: ATTAAGAEYGYT

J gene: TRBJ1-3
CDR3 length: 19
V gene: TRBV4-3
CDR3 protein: ASSQDRGGTGPLRAGNTIY

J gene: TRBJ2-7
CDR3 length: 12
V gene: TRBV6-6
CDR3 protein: ASSLPQGINEQY

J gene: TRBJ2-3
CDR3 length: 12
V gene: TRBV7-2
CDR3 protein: ASSLGWAGDTQY

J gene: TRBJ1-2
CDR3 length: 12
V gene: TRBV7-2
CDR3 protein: ASSLALQGDGYT

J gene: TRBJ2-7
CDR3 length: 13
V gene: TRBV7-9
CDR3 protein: ASSPHAGLNYEQY

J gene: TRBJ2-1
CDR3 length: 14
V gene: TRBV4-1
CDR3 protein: ASSQARTSGYNEQF

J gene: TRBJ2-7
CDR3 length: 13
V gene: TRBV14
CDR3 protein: ASSTSRRESLEQY

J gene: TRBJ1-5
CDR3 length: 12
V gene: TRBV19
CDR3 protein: ASSERGFNQPQH

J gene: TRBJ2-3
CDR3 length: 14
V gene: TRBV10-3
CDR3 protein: AIKDMTSGRTDTQY

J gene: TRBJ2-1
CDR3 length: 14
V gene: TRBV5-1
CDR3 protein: ASSPSAGAGYNEQF

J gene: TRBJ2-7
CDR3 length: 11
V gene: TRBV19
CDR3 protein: ASSAPGLYEQY

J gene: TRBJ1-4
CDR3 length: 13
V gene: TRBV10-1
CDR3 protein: ASSDQPGPNEKLF

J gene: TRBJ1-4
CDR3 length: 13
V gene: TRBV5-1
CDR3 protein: ASSGGGAPSEKLF

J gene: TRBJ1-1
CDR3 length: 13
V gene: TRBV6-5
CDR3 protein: ASSYFPQGNTEAF

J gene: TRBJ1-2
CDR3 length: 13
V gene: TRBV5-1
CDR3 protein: ASSLITQESYGYT